This T cell receptor beta chain came from a study of cytomegalovirus exposure and HLA in healthy donors. The PCR had 60 Vbeta and 13 Jbeta primers. Some clones are missing from TCRdb's copy, which holds only in-frame ones; the method was immunoSEQ multiplex PCR. The table includes 80,000 or so clones, under 80% detected once. The source of this sequence is a man aged 55 to 70 in good health and CMV-seropositive. The specimen was PBMCs.

The chain's CDR3 is CASSIPPGGTYEQYF. CDR3 coding DNA: TGTGCCAGCAGCATACCCCCGGGGGGGACGTACGAGCAGTACTTC. V and J are TRBV5-8 and TRBJ2-7, with TRBD2 matching over 8 bases. Germline CDR1 and CDR2: SGHTS and YDEGEE. The V segment lost 4 bases and the J segment 4 bases; nucleotides outside the gene matches: 10. The CDR3 is 15 amino acids.